This entry concerns a single TCR beta chain. Some clones are missing from TCRdb's copy, which holds only in-frame ones; the method was immunoSEQ multiplex PCR. The table lists some 87,000 clones, about 92% of them singletons. This entry is derived from a study of T cell changes during pregnancy in multiple sclerosis. This specimen was peripheral blood, taken in the first trimester of pregnancy. The sequence was obtained from a female donor with multiple sclerosis, enrolled in a pregnancy study.

This CDR3 reads CASSLRTGPGELFF. The CDR3 DNA sequence: TGCGCCAGCAGCCTGAGGACAGGGCCCGGGGAGCTGTTTTTT. The chain is built from TRBV5-1 and TRBJ2-2; 8 nucleotides match TRBD1. Germline V CDR1 and CDR2: SGHRS, YFSETQ. J lost 6 bases, V lost 4 bases, and 5 bases had no gene match. CDR3 length equals 14 residues.